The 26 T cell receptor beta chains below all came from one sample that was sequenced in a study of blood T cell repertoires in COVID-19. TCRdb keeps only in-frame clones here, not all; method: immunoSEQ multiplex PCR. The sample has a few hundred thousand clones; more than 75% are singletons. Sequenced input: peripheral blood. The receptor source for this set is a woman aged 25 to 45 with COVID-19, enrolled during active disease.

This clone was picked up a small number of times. The chain's CDR3 is CASRDDRGSYEQYF. The CDR3 DNA is TGTGCCAGCAGGGATGACAGGGGTTCGTACGAGCAGTACTTC. The rearrangement links TRBV7-9 to TRBJ2-7, with 8 bases identical to TRBD1. The CDR3 has 14 amino acids. Trimming took 6 bases from V and 4 from J; bases not matched to a gene: 8. CDR1 and CDR2 from the germline V gene are SEHNR and FQNEAQ (reference sequence). Together with reference TRBV7-9 and TRBJ2-7, the CDR3 gives the full variable domain: DTGVSQNPRHKITKRGQNVTFRCDPISEHNRLYWYRQTLGQGPEFLTYFQNEAQLEKSRLLSDRFSAERPKGSFSTLEIQRTEQGDSAMYLCASRDDRGSYEQYFGPGTRLTVT.

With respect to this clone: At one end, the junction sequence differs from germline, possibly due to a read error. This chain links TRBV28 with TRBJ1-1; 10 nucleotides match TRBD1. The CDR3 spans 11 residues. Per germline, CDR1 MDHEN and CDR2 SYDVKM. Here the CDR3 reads CTSRQGAEAFF. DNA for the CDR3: TGTACCAGCAGACAGGGGGCAGAAGCTTTCTTT.

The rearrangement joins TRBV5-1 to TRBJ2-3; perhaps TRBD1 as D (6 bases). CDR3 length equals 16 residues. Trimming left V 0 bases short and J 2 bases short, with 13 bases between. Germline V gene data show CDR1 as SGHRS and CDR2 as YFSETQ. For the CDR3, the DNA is TGCGCCAGCAGCTTGGGCGGACAGCCCTCCACAGATACGCAGTATTTT. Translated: CASSLGGQPSTDTQYF. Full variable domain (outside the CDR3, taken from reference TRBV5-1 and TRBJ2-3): KAGVTQTPRYLIKTRGQQVTLSCSPISGHRSVSWYQQTPGQGLQFLFEYFSETQRNKGNFPGRFSGRQFSNSRSEMNVSTLELGDSALYLCASSLGGQPSTDTQYFGPGTRLTVL.

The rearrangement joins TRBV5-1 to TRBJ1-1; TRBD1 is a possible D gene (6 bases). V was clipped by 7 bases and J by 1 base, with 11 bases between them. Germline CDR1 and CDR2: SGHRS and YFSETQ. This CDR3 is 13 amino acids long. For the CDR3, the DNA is TGCGCCAGCTCCAGGGGCCCGAACACTGAAGCTTTCTTT. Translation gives CASSRGPNTEAFF.

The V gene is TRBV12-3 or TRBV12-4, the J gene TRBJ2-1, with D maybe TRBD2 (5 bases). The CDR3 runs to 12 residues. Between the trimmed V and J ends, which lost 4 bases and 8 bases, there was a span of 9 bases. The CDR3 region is CASSWLAYEQFF. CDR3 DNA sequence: TGTGCCAGCAGTTGGCTAGCCTATGAGCAGTTCTTC.

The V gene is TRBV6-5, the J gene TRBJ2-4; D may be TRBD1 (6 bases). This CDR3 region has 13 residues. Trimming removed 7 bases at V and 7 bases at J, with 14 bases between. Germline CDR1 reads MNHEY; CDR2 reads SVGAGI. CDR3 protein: CASKQGSMNIQYF. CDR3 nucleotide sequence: TGTGCCAGCAAGCAGGGGAGTATGAACATTCAGTACTTC.

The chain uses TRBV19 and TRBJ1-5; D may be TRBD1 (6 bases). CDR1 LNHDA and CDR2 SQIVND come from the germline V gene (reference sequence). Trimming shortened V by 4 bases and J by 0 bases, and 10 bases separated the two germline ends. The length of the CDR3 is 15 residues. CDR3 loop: CASSKQGNSNQPQHF. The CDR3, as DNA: TGTGCCAGTAGTAAACAGGGAAATAGCAATCAGCCCCAGCATTTT.

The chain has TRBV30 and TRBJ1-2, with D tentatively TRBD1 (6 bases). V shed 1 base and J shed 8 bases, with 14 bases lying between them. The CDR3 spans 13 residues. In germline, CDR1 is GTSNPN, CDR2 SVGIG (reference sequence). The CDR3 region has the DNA TGTGCCTGGAGTGGGAAGGGGGGGCGAGGCTACACCTTC. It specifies CAWSGKGGRGYTF.

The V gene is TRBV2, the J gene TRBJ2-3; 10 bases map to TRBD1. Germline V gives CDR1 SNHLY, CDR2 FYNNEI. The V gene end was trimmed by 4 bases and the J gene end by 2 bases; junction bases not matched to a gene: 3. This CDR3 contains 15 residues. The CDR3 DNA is TGTGCCAGCAGTGGGGACAGGGGAAACACAGATACGCAGTATTTT. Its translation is CASSGDRGNTDTQYF.

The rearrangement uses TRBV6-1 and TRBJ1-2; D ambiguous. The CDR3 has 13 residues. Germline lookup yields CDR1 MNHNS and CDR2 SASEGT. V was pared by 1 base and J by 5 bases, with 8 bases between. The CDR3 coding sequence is TGTGCCAGCAGTGAAGGAGGCTTATATGGCTACACCTTC. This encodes CASSEGGLYGYTF.

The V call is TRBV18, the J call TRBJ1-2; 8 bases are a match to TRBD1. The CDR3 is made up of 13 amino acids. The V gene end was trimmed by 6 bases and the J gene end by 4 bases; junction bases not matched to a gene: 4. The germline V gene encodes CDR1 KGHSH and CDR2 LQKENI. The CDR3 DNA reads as TGTGCCAGCTCGGCGGGACAGGCCTATGGCTACACCTTC. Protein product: CASSAGQAYGYTF.

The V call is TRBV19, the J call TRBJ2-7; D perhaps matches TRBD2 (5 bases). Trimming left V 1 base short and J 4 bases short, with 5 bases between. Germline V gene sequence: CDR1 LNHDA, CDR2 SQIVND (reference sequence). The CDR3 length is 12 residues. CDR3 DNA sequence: TGTGCCAGTAGTATAGCGGGGTACGAGCAGTACTTC. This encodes CASSIAGYEQYF.

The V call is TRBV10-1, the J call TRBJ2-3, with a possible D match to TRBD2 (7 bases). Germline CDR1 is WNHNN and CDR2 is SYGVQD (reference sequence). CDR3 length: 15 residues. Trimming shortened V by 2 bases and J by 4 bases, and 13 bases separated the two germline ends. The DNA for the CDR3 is TGCGCCAGCAGTGAGGGACTAGGGGGGTCAGATACGCAGTATTTT. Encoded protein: CASSEGLGGSDTQYF.

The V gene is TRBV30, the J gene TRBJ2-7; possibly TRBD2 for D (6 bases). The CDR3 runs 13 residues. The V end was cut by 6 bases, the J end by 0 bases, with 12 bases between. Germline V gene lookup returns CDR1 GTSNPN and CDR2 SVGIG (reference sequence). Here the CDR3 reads CACSRGLSYEQYF. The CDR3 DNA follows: TGTGCCTGTTCTAGGGGACTCTCCTACGAGCAGTACTTC. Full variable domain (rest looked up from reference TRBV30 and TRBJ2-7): SQTIHQWPATLVQPVGSPLSLECTVEGTSNPNLYWYRQAAGRGLQLLFYSVGIGQISSEVPQNLSASRPQDRQFILSSKKLLLSDSGFYLCACSRGLSYEQYFGPGTRLTVT.

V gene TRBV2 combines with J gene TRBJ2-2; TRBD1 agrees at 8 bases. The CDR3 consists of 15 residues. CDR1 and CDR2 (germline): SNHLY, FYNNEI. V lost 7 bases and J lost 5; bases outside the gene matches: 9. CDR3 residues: CASKRQGAETGELFF. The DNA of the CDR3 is TGTGCCAGCAAGAGGCAGGGGGCTGAGACCGGGGAGCTGTTTTTT.

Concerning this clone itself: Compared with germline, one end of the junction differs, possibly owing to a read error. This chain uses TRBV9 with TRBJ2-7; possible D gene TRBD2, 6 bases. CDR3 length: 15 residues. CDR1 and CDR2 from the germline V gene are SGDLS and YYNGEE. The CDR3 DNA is TGTGCCAGCAGCGCCCACGGGACTGGAGAGTACGTGCAGTACTTC. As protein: CASSAHGTGEYVQYF.

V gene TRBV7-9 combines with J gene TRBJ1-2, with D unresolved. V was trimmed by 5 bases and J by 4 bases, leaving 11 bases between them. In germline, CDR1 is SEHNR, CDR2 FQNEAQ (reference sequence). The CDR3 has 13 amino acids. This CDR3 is CASSGPRGYGYTF. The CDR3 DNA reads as TGTGCCAGCAGCGGGCCCCGGGGCTATGGCTACACCTTC.

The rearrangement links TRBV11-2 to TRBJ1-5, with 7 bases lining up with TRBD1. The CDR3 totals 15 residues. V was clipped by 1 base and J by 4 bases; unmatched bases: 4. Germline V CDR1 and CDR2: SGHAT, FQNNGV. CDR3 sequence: CASSLGQGTNQPQHF. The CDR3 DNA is TGTGCCAGCAGCTTAGGACAGGGTACGAATCAGCCCCAGCATTTT.

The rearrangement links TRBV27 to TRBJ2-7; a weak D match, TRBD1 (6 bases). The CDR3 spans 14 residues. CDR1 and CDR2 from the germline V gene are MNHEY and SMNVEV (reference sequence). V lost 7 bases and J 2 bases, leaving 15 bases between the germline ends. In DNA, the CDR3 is TGTGCCAGCACCCTAACCAGGGGCGCCTACGAGCAGTACTTC. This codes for CASTLTRGAYEQYF.

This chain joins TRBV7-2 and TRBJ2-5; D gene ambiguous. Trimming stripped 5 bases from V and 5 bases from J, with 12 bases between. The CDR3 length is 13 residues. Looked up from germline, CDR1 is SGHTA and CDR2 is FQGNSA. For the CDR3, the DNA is TGTGCCAGCAGCCCCCCGGTTTCCGAGACCCAGTACTTC. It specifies CASSPPVSETQYF.

Here the CDR3 DNA reads TGTGCCAGCAGTGCACAGGTTCAGGAGACCCAGTACTTC. Its translation is CASSAQVQETQYF. The J gene is TRBJ2-5, the V gene TRBV2; D may be TRBD1 (5 bases). Trimming removed 4 bases from V and 5 bases from J, with 11 bases in between. From germline, CDR1 is SNHLY and CDR2 FYNNEI. This CDR3 contains 13 residues. Full variable domain (remainder filled in from reference TRBV2 and TRBJ2-5): EPEVTQTPSHQVTQMGQEVILRCVPISNHLYFYWYRQILGQKVEFLVSFYNNEISEKSEIFDDQFSVERPDGSNFTLKIRSTKLEDSAMYFCASSAQVQETQYFGPGTRLLVL.

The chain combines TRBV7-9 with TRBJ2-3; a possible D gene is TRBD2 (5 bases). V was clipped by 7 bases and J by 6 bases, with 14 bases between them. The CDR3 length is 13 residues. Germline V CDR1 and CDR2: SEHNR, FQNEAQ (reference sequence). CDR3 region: CASNRRSGDTQYF. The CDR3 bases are TGTGCCAGCAACAGACGGTCGGGGGATACGCAGTATTTT. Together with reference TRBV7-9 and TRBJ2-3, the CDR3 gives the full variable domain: DTGVSQNPRHKITKRGQNVTFRCDPISEHNRLYWYRQTLGQGPEFLTYFQNEAQLEKSRLLSDRFSAERPKGSFSTLEIQRTEQGDSAMYLCASNRRSGDTQYFGPGTRLTVL.

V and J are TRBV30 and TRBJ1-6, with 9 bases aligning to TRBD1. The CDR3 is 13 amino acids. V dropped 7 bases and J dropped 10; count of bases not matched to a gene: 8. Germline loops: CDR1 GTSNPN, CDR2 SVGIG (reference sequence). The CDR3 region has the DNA TGTGCCTTACAGGGACAGGGTGGATCACCCCTCCACTTT. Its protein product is CALQGQGGSPLHF. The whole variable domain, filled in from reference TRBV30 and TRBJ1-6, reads SQTIHQWPATLVQPVGSPLSLECTVEGTSNPNLYWYRQAAGRGLQLLFYSVGIGQISSEVPQNLSASRPQDRQFILSSKKLLLSDSGFYLCALQGQGGSPLHFGNGTRLTVT.

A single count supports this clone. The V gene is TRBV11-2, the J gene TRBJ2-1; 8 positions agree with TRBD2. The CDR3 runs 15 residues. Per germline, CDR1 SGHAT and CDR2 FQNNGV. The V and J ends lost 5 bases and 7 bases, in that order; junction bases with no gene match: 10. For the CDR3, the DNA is TGTGCCAGCAGCCAAGGACTAGCTAGTCCAAATGAGCAGTTCTTC. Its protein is CASSQGLASPNEQFF.

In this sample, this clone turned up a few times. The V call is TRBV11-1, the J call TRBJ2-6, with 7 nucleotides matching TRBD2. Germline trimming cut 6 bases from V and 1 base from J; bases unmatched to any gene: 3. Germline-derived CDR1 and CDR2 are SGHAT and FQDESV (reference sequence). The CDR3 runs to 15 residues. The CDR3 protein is CASSSGGSGANVLTF. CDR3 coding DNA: TGTGCCAGCAGTTCCGGGGGGTCTGGGGCCAACGTCCTGACTTTC.

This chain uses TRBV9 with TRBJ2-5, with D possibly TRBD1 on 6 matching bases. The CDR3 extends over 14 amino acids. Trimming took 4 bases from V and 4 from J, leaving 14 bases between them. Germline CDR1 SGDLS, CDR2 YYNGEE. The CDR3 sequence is CASSLQGIGETQYF. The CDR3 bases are TGTGCCAGCAGCTTACAGGGAATAGGAGAGACCCAGTACTTC.